These 3 T cell receptor beta chains share one sample of origin, sequenced in a study of blood T cell repertoires in COVID-19. The repertoire was sequenced with immunoSEQ multiplex PCR; TCRdb's copy has only in-frame clones and lacks some. The profile shows about 280,000 clones, 70% to 90% of them singletons. Sequenced sample: peripheral blood. These receptors all stem from a man aged 18 to 30 with active or convalescent COVID-19.

CDR3 coding DNA: TGCGCCAGCAGCCAAGCGGCTAGCGGCTCCTACGAGCAGTACTTC. The encoded protein is CASSQAASGSYEQYF. The chain combines TRBV4-1 with TRBJ2-7, with 7 bases identical to TRBD2. V trimming: 1 base; J trimming: 0 bases; junction bases outside the gene matches: 3. The germline gives CDR1 MGHRA, CDR2 YSYEKL. The CDR3 sequence is 15 residues long.

The genes are TRBV10-1 and TRBJ2-3, with D perhaps matching TRBD2 (5 bases). There are 14 residues in the CDR3. CDR1 WNHNN and CDR2 SYGVQD come from the germline V gene (reference sequence). V was pared by 3 bases and J by 3 bases, with 10 bases between. The chain's CDR3 is CASSDIRGTDTQYF. In nucleotides, the CDR3 is TGCGCCAGCAGTGATATTAGAGGGACAGATACGCAGTATTTT.

This chain links TRBV2 with TRBJ2-3, with D possibly matching TRBD2 (5 bases). Deletions cut 8 bases from V and 3 bases from J, with 15 bases between. Germline V gene lookup returns CDR1 SNHLY and CDR2 FYNNEI. CDR3 length: 14 amino acids. The CDR3 DNA sequence: TGTGCCAGCCTTTACCTTAGCGAAACAGATACGCAGTATTTT. Residues: CASLYLSETDTQYF.